This T cell receptor (beta chain) is drawn from a study of T cells after posttransplantation cyclophosphamide. General study points: Blood and skin or GI T cell repertoires showed limited TRB overlap. Later blood repertoires were often dominated by clones from the donor CD8+ memory compartment. Recipient CMV seropositivity and CMV reactivation strongly tracked TRB clonality.

Assay: immunoSEQ multiplex PCR; the TCRdb copy retains only in-frame clones and omits some. The table lists about 66,000 clones, around 95% of them singletons. Of note for this clone: The antigen is undetermined.

Peripheral blood was collected from the related graft donor on the marrow donation day. With 2 bases clipped from V and 1 base from J, the junction kept 0 bases outside the gene matches. CDR1 is MGHRA, CDR2 YSYEKL, per germline. CDR3 size: 15 residues. The chain employs TRBV4-1 and TRBJ2-2; 8 nucleotides align to TRBD2. What was sequenced was PBMCs. This TCR was sampled from a young woman in good health and a related stem cell transplant donor. The chain's CDR3 is CASSQLAGNTGELFF. The CDR3 DNA follows: TGCGCCAGCAGCCAACTAGCGGGGAACACCGGGGAGCTGTTTTTT.